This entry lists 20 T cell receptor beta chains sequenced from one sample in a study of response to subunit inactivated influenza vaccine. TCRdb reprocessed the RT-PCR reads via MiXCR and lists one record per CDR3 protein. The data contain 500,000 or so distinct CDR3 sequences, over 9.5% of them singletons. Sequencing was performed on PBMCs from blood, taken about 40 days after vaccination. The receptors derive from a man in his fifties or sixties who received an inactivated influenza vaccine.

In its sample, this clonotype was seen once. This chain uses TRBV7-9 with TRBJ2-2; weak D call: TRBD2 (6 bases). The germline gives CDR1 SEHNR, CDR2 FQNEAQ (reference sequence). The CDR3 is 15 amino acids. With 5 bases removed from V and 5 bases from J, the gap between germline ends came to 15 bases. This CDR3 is CASSRAGRSTGELFF. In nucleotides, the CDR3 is TGTGCCAGCAGCAGAGCCGGGAGATCTACCGGGGAGCTGTTTTTT.

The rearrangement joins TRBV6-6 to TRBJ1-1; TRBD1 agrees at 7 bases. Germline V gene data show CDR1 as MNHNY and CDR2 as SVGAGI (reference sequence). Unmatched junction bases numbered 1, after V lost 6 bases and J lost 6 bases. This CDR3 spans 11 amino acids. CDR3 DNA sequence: TGTGCCAGCAGACAGGGGCCTGAAGCTTTCTTT. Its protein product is CASRQGPEAFF.

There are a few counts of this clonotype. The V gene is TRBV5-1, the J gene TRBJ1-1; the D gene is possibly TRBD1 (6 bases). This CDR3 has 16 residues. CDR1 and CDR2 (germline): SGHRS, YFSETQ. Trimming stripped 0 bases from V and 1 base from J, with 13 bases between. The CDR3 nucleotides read TGCGCCAGCAGCTTGGCGGCAGGGGTGGCGAACACTGAAGCTTTCTTT. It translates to CASSLAAGVANTEAFF.

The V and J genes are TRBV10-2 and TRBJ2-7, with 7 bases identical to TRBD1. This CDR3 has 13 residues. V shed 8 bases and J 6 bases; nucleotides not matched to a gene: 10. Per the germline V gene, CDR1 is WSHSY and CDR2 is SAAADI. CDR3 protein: CASRDSWFGEQYF. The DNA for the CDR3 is TGCGCCAGCCGGGACAGCTGGTTTGGCGAGCAGTACTTC.

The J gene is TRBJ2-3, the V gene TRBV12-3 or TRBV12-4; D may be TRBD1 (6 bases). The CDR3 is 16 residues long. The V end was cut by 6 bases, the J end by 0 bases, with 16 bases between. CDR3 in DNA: TGTGCCAGCAGCAGTCGGGACACTATCAGCACAGATACGCAGTATTTT. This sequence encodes CASSSRDTISTDTQYF.

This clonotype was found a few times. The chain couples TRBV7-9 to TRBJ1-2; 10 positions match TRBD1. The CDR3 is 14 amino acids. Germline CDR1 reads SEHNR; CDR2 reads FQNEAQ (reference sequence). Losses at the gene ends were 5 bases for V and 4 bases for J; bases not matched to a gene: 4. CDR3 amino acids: CASSARTGGYGYTF. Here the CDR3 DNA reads TGTGCCAGCAGCGCCAGGACAGGGGGCTATGGCTACACCTTC. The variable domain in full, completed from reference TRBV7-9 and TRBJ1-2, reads DTGVSQNPRHKITKRGQNVTFRCDPISEHNRLYWYRQTLGQGPEFLTYFQNEAQLEKSRLLSDRFSAERPKGSFSTLEIQRTEQGDSAMYLCASSARTGGYGYTFGSGTRLTVV.

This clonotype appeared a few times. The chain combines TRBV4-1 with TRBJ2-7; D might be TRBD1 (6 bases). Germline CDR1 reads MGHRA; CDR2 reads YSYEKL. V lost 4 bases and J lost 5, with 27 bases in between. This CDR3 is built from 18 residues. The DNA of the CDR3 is TGCGCCAGCAGCCGACTCAAAAACCTAGGGGGTGTCCCCCACGAGCAGTACTTC. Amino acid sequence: CASSRLKNLGGVPHEQYF.

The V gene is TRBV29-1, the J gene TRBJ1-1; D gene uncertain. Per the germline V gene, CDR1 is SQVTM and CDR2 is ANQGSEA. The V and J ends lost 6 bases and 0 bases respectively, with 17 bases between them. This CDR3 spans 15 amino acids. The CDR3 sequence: CSVMTQINLNTEAFF. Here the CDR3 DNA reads TGCAGCGTGATGACACAGATCAACCTGAACACTGAAGCTTTCTTT.

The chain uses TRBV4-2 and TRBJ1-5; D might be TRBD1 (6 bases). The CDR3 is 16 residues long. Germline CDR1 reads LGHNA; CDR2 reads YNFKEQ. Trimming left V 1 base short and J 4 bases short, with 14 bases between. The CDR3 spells CASSQGTGQTNQPQHF. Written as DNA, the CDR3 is TGTGCCAGCAGCCAAGGTACGGGACAAACTAATCAGCCCCAGCATTTT.

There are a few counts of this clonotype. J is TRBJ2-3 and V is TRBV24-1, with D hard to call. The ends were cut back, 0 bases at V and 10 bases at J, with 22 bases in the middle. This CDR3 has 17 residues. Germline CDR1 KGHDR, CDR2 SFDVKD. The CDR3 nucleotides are TGTGCCACCAGTGATTTGGGCGAGACTGGAACCCTTGCCGCGCAGTATTTT. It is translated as CATSDLGETGTLAAQYF.

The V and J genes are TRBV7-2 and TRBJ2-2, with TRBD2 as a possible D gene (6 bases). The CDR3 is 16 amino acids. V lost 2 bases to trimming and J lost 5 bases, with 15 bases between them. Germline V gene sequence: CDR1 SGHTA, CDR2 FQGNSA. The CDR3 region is CASSLNPGVRTGELFF. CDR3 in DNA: TGTGCCAGCAGCTTAAACCCGGGAGTACGAACCGGGGAGCTGTTTTTT.

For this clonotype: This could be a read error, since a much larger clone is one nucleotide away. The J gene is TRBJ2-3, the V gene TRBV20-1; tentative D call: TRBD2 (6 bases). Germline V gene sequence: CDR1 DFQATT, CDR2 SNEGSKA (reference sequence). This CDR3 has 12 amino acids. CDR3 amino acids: CRASTSTDPQYF. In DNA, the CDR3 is TGCAGAGCCAGCACTAGCACAGATCCGCAGTATTTT.

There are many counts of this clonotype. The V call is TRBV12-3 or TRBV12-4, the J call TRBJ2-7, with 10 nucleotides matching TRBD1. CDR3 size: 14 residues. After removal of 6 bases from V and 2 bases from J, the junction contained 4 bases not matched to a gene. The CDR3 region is CASSFGTGAYEQYF. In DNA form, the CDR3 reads TGTGCCAGCAGCTTCGGGACAGGGGCCTACGAGCAGTACTTC.

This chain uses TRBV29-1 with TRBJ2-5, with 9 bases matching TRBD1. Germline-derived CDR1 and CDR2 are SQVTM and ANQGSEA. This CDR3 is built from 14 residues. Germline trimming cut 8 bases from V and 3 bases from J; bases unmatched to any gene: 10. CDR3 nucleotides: TGCAGCTCCCGACTCCGGACAGGGGAAGAGACCCAGTACTTC. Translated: CSSRLRTGEETQYF.

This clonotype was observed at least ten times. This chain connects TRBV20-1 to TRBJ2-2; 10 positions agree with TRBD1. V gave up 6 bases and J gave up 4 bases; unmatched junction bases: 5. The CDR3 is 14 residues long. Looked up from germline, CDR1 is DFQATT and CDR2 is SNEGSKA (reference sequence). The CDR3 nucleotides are TGCAGTGCCTTGTGGACAGGGGGCACCGGGGAGCTGTTTTTT. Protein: CSALWTGGTGELFF.

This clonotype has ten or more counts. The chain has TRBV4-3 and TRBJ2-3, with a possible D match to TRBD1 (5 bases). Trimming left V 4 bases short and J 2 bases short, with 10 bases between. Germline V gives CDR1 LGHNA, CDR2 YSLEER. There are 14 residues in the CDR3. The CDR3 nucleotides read TGCGCCAGCAGCCGGGGCCCAAACACAGATACGCAGTATTTT. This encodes CASSRGPNTDTQYF.

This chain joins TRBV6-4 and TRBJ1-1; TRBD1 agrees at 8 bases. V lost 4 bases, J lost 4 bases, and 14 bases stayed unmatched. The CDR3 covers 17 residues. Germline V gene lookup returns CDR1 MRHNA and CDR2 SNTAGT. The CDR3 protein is CASSATFSRGLGTEAFF. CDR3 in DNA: TGTGCCAGCAGTGCCACCTTCAGCAGGGGGCTCGGCACTGAAGCTTTCTTT.

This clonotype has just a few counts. The CDR3 is CASSFAVSGNTIYF. The CDR3 bases are TGTGCCAGCAGTTTTGCGGTCTCCGGAAACACCATATATTTT. The rearrangement uses TRBV6-2 or TRBV6-3 and TRBJ1-3; D remains unclear. Germline CDR1 MNHEY, CDR2 SVGEGT. V lost 4 bases, J lost 4 bases, and 11 bases lay in between. This CDR3 is built from 14 residues.

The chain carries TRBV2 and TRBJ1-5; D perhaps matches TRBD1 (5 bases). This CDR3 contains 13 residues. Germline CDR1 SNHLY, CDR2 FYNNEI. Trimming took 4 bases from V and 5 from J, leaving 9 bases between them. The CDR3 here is CASSGGNDQPQHF. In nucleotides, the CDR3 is TGTGCCAGCAGTGGGGGGAACGATCAGCCCCAGCATTTT. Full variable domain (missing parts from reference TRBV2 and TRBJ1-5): EPEVTQTPSHQVTQMGQEVILRCVPISNHLYFYWYRQILGQKVEFLVSFYNNEISEKSEIFDDQFSVERPDGSNFTLKIRSTKLEDSAMYFCASSGGNDQPQHFGDGTRLSIL.

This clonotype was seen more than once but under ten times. CDR3 protein: CASTRGLSYEQYF. CDR3 in DNA: TGTGCCAGCACAAGGGGGCTTAGTTACGAGCAGTACTTC. This chain uses TRBV25-1 with TRBJ2-7, with 7 bases that match TRBD1. V lost 7 bases to trimming and J lost 4 bases; unmatched junction nucleotides: 7. Germline-derived CDR1 and CDR2 are MGHDK and SYGVNS. This CDR3 region has 13 residues.